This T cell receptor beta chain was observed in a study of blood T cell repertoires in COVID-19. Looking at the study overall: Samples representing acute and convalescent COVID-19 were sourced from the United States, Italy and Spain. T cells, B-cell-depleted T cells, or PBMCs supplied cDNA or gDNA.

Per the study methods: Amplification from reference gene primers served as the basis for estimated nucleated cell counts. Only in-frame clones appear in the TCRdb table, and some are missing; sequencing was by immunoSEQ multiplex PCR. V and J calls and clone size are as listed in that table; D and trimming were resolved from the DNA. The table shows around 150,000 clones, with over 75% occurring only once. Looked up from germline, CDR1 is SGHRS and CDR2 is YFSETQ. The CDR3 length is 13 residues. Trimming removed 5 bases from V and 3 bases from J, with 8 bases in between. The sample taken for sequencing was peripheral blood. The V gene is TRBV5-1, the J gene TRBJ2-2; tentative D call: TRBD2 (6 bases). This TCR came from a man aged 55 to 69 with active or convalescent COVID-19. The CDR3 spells CASSRDYTGELFF. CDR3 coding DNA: TGCGCCAGCAGTCGGGACTACACCGGGGAGCTGTTTTTT.